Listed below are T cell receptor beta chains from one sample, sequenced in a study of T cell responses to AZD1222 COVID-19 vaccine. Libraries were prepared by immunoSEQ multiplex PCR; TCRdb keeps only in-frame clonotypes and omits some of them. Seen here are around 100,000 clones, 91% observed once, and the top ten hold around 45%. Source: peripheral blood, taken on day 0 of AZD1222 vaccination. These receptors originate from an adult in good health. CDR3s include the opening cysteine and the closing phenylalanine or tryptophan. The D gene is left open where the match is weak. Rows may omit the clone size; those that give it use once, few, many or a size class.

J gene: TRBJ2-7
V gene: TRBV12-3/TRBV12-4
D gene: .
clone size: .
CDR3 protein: CASKWRQGGEQYF
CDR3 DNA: TGTGCCAGCAAATGGCGGCAGGGTGGGGAGCAGTACTTC

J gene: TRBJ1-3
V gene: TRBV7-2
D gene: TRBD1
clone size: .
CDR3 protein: CASTLQGGGYTIYF
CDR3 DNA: TGTGCCAGCACCTTACAGGGGGGTGGGTACACCATATATTTT

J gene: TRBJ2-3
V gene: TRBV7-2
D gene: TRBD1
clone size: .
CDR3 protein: CASSLAGGTGGRDTQYF
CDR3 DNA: TGTGCCAGCAGCTTAGCAGGTGGGACAGGGGGCAGAGATACGCAGTATTTT

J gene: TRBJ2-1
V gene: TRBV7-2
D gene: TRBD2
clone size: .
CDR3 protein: CASSFRGAGGRKQFF
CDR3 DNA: TGTGCCAGCAGTTTTAGAGGTGCGGGGGGGCGGAAGCAGTTCTTC

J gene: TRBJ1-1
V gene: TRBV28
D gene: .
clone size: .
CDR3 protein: CASRISRQRGAEAFF
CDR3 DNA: TGTGCCAGCAGAATAAGTCGACAGCGGGGCGCTGAAGCTTTCTTT

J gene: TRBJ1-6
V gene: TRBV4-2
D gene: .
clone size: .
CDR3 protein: CASSQSDSNNSPLHF
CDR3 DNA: TGTGCCAGCAGCCAGTCGGACAGCAATAATTCACCCCTCCACTTT

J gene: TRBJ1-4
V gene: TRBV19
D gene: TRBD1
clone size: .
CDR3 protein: CASSPDRGEKLFF
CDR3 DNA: TGTGCCAGTAGCCCCGACAGGGGAGAAAAACTGTTTTTT

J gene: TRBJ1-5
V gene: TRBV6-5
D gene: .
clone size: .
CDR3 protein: CASSYSRQFNQPQHF
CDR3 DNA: TGTGCCAGCAGTTACTCAAGACAGTTCAATCAGCCCCAGCATTTT

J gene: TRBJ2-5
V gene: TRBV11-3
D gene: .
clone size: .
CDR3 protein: CASSLGAGETQYF
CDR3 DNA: TGTGCCAGCAGCCTGGGGGCGGGGGAGACCCAGTACTTC

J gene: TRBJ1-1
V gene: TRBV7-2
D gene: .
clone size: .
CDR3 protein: CASSSDFGYMNTEAFF
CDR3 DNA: TGTGCCAGCAGCAGCGATTTTGGGTACATGAACACTGAAGCTTTCTTT

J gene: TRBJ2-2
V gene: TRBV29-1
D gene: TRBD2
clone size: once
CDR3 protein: CSVTGLAGELFF
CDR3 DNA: TGCAGCGTAACGGGACTAGCAGGGGAGCTGTTTTTT

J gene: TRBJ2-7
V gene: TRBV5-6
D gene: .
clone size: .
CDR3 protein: CASSPWAGREQYF
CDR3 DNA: TGTGCCAGCAGCCCCTGGGCAGGGCGGGAGCAGTACTTC

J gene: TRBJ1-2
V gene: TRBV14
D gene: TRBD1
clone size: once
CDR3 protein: CASSHRTGGYGYTF
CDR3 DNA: TGTGCCAGCAGCCACCGGACAGGGGGCTATGGCTACACCTTC

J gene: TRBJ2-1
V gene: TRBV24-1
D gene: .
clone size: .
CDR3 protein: CATSEGRGLHEQFF
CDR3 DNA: TGTGCCACCAGTGAGGGGCGGGGGCTCCATGAGCAGTTCTTC

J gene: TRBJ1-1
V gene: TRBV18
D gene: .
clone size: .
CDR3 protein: CASSPEDSPTLNTEAFF
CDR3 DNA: TGTGCCAGCTCACCAGAGGACAGTCCCACACTGAACACTGAAGCTTTCTTT

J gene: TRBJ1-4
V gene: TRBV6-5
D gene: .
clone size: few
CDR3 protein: CAAGSTNEKLFF
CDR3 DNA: TGTGCCGCGGGGTCGACTAATGAAAAACTGTTTTTT

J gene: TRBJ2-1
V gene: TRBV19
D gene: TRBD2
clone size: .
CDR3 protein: CASSIPTSGRPYNEQFF
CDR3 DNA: TGTGCCAGTAGTATCCCGACTAGCGGACGCCCCTACAATGAGCAGTTCTTC